This T cell receptor beta chain was observed in a study of cytomegalovirus exposure and HLA in healthy donors (dated by TCRdb to about 2017). In the study overall: According to an earlier analysis of 550 to 750 of the donors, about 170 million T cells yielded 100 million or so unique TCR beta sequences and approximately 280 Gb of sequence data. Roughly 300 gigabases of sequencing data and approximately 85 million unique TCR sequences were included in an early release covering 550 to 800 HLA-typed donors. The genetic ancestry cluster associated with self-reported Caucasian donors included 70% to 85% of the 300 to 450 genotyped donors. The study was designed to test whether signatures of past pathogen exposure could be identified by cataloging public T cell receptors. Using immunosequencing, the study profiled T cell repertoires from 500 to 800 subjects and related those repertoires to cytomegalovirus serostatus. Besides the first cohort of hundreds of subjects, a separate validation cohort made up of 95 to 150 different subjects was used. The study combined high-throughput TCR immunosequencing, statistical association of individual TCRs with disease status, and machine learning to predict cytomegalovirus infection status. To study patterns of TCR occurrence, a later analysis re-analyzed previously published TCR beta repertoires from several hundred donors and added high-resolution HLA genotyping. Rather than using new phenotypic data, the later analysis identified candidate immune exposures from TCR beta sequences and from how often those sequences occurred across donors. An earlier analysis of approximately 580 of the donors used high-throughput TCR beta sequencing to judge whether each TCR beta V gene segment behaved as functional or pseudogenic. Donor age, sex, ethnicity and CMV serostatus were compiled together with the repertoire data. Genome-wide SNP genotypes for about 65% of the 666 donors were used in a later genetic analysis, which treated that subset as a discovery cohort. Every discovery cohort repertoire had been produced on one sequencing platform. Class I and class II HLA loci were covered by the typing at four-digit resolution. Typing coverage varied by locus: roughly 629-640 donors for A, B, C, DRB1 and DQB1; approximately 500 for DQA1; 606 for DPA1; roughly 470 for DPB1. Five DR-DQ haplotypes were treated as single units for association and clustering because of strong linkage in the cohort. Among over 350 genotyped donors of the cohort, an average of around 240,000 unique TCR beta nucleotide sequences were sequenced per donor, roughly 20% of them non-productive. Study-wide conclusions, independent of this receptor: A cluster of highly shared sequence variants was judged likely to be a technical artifact of the sequencing pipeline. In both the original and validation cohorts, the classifier was reported to diagnose cytomegalovirus status with high specificity and sensitivity. HLA typing was unavailable for some donors at each locus, so association tests used only the typed subset. In an earlier analysis of some 540 of the donors, most TCR beta V segments appeared in productive rearrangements about 90% or about 30% of the time, broadly matching IMGT annotations. According to a later analysis, parvovirus B19, influenza, CMV and Epstein-Barr virus appeared linked to several top co-occurrence clusters. Correlated functional status among segregating V segments might be attributable to linkage disequilibrium, but an unknown experimental factor could not be ruled out. A further reported finding was that TCR beta sequences accurately predicted the HLA-A and HLA-B alleles for most subjects in the first cohort. In a later analysis, 15,000 to 20,000 TCR beta sequences were associated with specific HLA alleles at a false discovery rate of 0.05. Immune exposure information for the cohort was limited to CMV serostatus. When HLA alleles, especially DR and DQ, strongly co-occurred, TCR associations were difficult to assign to individual alleles. Only TCR beta chains were sequenced in this cohort, and the absence of alpha or paired-chain data limited detectable features. In a later genetic analysis, a missense DCLRE1C variant was associated with V-gene and J-gene trimming of TCR beta chains, and the association was replicated in an independent cohort. Roughly uniform sequencing depth across donors was assumed in presence/absence analyses, although this assumption may not hold. Some IMGT-functional V segments, including TRBV6-2 and TRBV6-3, could not be distinguished by the 87-base-pair reads and were therefore excluded. Three of the identified cytomegalovirus-associated TCR beta chains were confirmed in vitro to be specific for cytomegalovirus antigens. In a later analysis, the rate of TCR association differed among HLA loci, with DRB1 alleles having the most associated TCRs and HLA-C alleles having the fewest. The authors suggested that the approach could potentially be generalized to other disease states and immunological phenotypes. Most TCR sequences were observed very rarely across donors, whereas some public TCRs were present in many individuals. The study listed 150 to 200 TCR beta chains as associated with cytomegalovirus. In a later genetic analysis, fewer N-insertions in productive TCRs were reported among donors in an Asian-associated ancestry cluster than the roughly 640-donor mean. In a later analysis, HLA-associated TCR beta chains were found to be more clonally expanded and to have lower generation probabilities than equally common non-associated chains. A later analysis found that most CMV-associated TCR beta chains appeared HLA-restricted, with HLA associations seemingly driven largely by CMV exposure. The earlier analysis of around 600 of the donors excluded roughly 17 rarely observed V segments, including chromosome 9 orphons, because counts were too low.

The library was prepared using the immunoSEQ multiplex PCR assay. The multiplex PCR relied on a mix of 60 forward primers for TCR Vbeta segments and 13 reverse primers for TCR Jbeta segments. The CDR3 region of rearranged TCR beta genes was amplified from genomic DNA by a multiplex PCR assay. Amplified TCR beta libraries were sequenced as 87-base-pair reads on the Illumina HiSeq System. For the original study's pipeline: Across the roughly 600 repertoires, a later analysis counted roughly 77 million unique TCR beta chains, some 11 million of which were shared by at least two donors. To remove PCR and sequencing errors, raw reads were error-corrected and collapsed into unique sequences using a nearest-neighbor algorithm that merged closely related sequences. V, D and J gene segments were assigned by aligning CDR3 sequences to IMGT reference sequences. For a sequence to be retained, a match of at least six nucleotides to both a V gene segment and a J gene segment was required. A rearrangement was called productive if the CDR3 had no stop codons and remained in frame with V and J, and every other rearrangement was called non-productive. Following IMGT convention, CDR3 was defined as the stretch from the second conserved V-encoded cysteine up to the conserved J-encoded phenylalanine. The earlier analysis of 500 to 750 of the donors excluded any sequence lacking an unambiguous match to a single V gene segment. In an earlier analysis of a few hundred of the donors, a V segment was called functional when productive rearrangements were above 56.7%, and segregating when the standard deviation between donors exceeded 5%. A statistical classification framework was developed to diagnose cytomegalovirus status using the catalog of TCR beta chain sequences. A later analysis assigned V and J genes by comparing TCR nucleotide sequences with IMGT/GENE-DB human TR gene sequences. In a later analysis, CDR3 sequences and most-parsimonious VDJ recombination scenarios were assigned using the TCRdist pipeline. In a later analysis, each TCR beta chain was defined by its CDR3 amino acid sequence together with its V-gene family, and reads without a unique V-gene family were excluded. In a later analysis, around 650 highly shared, low-generation-probability nucleotide sequences were removed to address suspected cross-contamination and a sequencing artifact. In a later analysis, a clonal expansion index for each public chain was calculated from normalized within-repertoire ranks of inferred template counts. Generation probabilities in a later analysis came from a VDJ recombination model fitted to out-of-frame rearrangements, and those results were checked against IGoR. In a later analysis, TCR-TCR, TCR-HLA and TCR-CMV co-occurrence was scored with hypergeometric tests, and a repertoire-size bias correction was applied to TCR pairs. In a later analysis, false discovery rates were estimated by permuting HLA or CMV assignments 20 times. A later analysis grouped co-occurring TCRs with DBSCAN, adding TCRdist sequence similarity when clustering within HLA-allele-positive subsets. Repertoires with fewer than 30,000 or more than 120,000 public chains, plus five repertoires with anomalous nucleotide sharing, were excluded from co-occurrence clustering. TCRdb holds this immuneACCESS table with in-frame rearrangements only. Some clones are missing; in checked studies, unresolved V genes explain under half, and the rest has no known cause. V, J and clone size are those of that table, while D and trimming were read from the DNA. The sample records roughly 160,000 clones, approximately 83% of which are singletons. Jointly, the top ten make up 0.95% to 1.5% of the sample.

The germline V and J ends show losses of 6 bases and 4 bases respectively, and no gene match explains 7 bases of the junction. Taken from cysteine to phenylalanine, the CDR3 has 14 residues. Solely the CDR3 DNA is kept, with 42 bases framed from the first base. CDR1 and CDR2 were assigned from the germline V gene as MNHEY and SVGAGI. The cohort was made up of approximately 670 healthy bone marrow donors. All cohort members were sampled while nominally healthy, although unrecorded immune exposures were likely present. The donor was CMV seronegative and belonged to the group of more than 300 seronegative cohort members. Every donor gave a peripheral blood sample, and the peripheral blood mononuclear cells from that sample were used for TCR beta sequencing. The Qiagen DNeasy Blood Extraction Kit was used to extract genomic DNA from the blood cell samples. As to this clone: The antigen it binds to is not known. No base quality values were provided; no much bigger clone lies one nucleotide off.

The clonotype comes from a boy aged 2 to 10 in good health and CMV-seronegative. Sequencing was performed on PBMCs. In this chain, TRBV6-5 is recombined with TRBJ2-7; 9 middle bases align to TRBD1. Here is the DNA: TGTGCCAGCAGCCCGACAGGGGGAACGTACGAGCAGTACTTC. This codes for CASSPTGGTYEQYF.